This entry lists 30 T cell receptor beta chains sequenced from one sample in a study of cytomegalovirus exposure and HLA in healthy donors. A multiplex PCR was run with 60 Vbeta primers and 13 Jbeta primers. Sequencing used immunoSEQ multiplex PCR; TCRdb keeps in-frame clones, though not all of them. This table holds 37,000 or so clones, 74% found once. The material sequenced was PBMCs. The receptors were sampled from a man aged 25-45 years in good health and CMV-seronegative.

The chain joins TRBV7-7 to TRBJ2-7; 10 bases are shared with TRBD1. Unmatched junction bases numbered 18, after V lost 8 bases and J lost 5 bases. This CDR3 spans 17 amino acids. CDR1 is SSHAT and CDR2 is FNYEAQ in the germline V gene (reference sequence). The chain's CDR3 is CASGKGQGHSPADEQYF. The CDR3 region has the DNA TGTGCCAGCGGGAAGGGACAGGGGCACTCCCCGGCGGACGAGCAGTACTTC. The full variable domain, rest sourced from reference TRBV7-7 and TRBJ2-7, is GAGVSQSPRYKVTKRGQDVTLRCDPISSHATLYWYQQALGQGPEFLTYFNYEAQPDKSGLPSDRFSAERPEGSISTLTIQRTEQRDSAMYRCASGKGQGHSPADEQYFGPGTRLTVT.

This clone was recorded once. The rearrangement uses TRBV7-2 and TRBJ1-2; maybe TRBD1 (6 bases). CDR1 and CDR2 from the germline V gene are SGHTA and FQGNSA. V lost 3 bases and J 4 bases, leaving 21 bases between the germline ends. The CDR3 is made up of 17 amino acids. CDR3 residues: CASSLGVGTRSLYGYTF. In DNA, the CDR3 is TGTGCCAGCAGCTTGGGTGTGGGGACACGCTCTCTCTATGGCTACACCTTC.

As DNA, the CDR3 is TGTGCCAGCAGTTTATCCCGACAGGGGTGGGCCGAGCAGTACTTC. Its translation is CASSLSRQGWAEQYF. The chain has TRBV27 and TRBJ2-7; TRBD1 aligns across 8 bases. Germline V gives CDR1 MNHEY, CDR2 SMNVEV (reference sequence). CDR3 length: 15 amino acids. Trimming cost V 0 bases and J 6 bases; bases outside gene matches: 7.

This clone is medium-sized (0.01 to 0.1%) by share. This rearrangement joins TRBV6-4 to TRBJ2-1; D is perhaps TRBD2 (5 bases). The CDR3 has 13 residues. Germline-derived CDR1 and CDR2 are MRHNA and SNTAGT. V dropped 8 bases and J dropped 6 bases, with 14 bases sitting between them. The CDR3 bases are TGTGCCAGCTCCCCTGGGAGTAGCAATGAGCAGTTCTTC. Its translation is CASSPGSSNEQFF.

This clone appeared a single time. This sequence joins TRBV5-1 and TRBJ2-3; TRBD2 agrees at 12 bases. CDR1 SGHRS and CDR2 YFSETQ come from the germline V gene. The length of the CDR3 is 17 residues. The ends lost 1 base at V and 4 bases at J; junction bases unmatched: 7. The CDR3 spells CASSLPLAGGLADTQYF. The DNA of the CDR3 is TGCGCCAGCAGCTTGCCGCTAGCGGGGGGGCTCGCAGATACGCAGTATTTT. Looking up the rest from reference TRBV5-1 and TRBJ2-3 gives the full variable domain: KAGVTQTPRYLIKTRGQQVTLSCSPISGHRSVSWYQQTPGQGLQFLFEYFSETQRNKGNFPGRFSGRQFSNSRSEMNVSTLELGDSALYLCASSLPLAGGLADTQYFGPGTRLTVL.

The chain combines TRBV6-4 with TRBJ2-1, with D unclear. The CDR3 runs 13 residues. With 6 bases removed from V and 4 bases from J, the gap between germline ends came to 10 bases. Germline loops: CDR1 MRHNA, CDR2 SNTAGT. The CDR3, as DNA: TGTGCCAGCAGCCAACTCCTGTACAATGAGCAGTTCTTC. This codes for CASSQLLYNEQFF.

CDR3 DNA: TGTGCCAGCATGGCAGGCTACAGCTCCTACGAGCAGTACTTC. It encodes CASMAGYSSYEQYF. The rearrangement links TRBV2 to TRBJ2-7; no definite D call. Germline V lookup: CDR1 SNHLY, CDR2 FYNNEI. The CDR3 consists of 14 residues. Trimming removed 7 bases from V and 0 bases from J, with 13 bases in between.

The rearrangement links TRBV6-6 to TRBJ2-2; TRBD1 matches at 8 bases. The CDR3 consists of 15 residues. Trimming cost V 6 bases and J 6 bases; bases outside gene matches: 9. The germline V gene encodes CDR1 MNHNY and CDR2 SVGAGI (reference sequence). CDR3 loop: CASRVTGEAAGELFF. The CDR3 region has the DNA TGTGCCAGCAGAGTGACAGGGGAGGCAGCCGGGGAGCTGTTTTTT.

This chain connects TRBV2 to TRBJ2-2, with a possible D match to TRBD1 (6 bases). Germline lookup yields CDR1 SNHLY and CDR2 FYNNEI. The V and J ends lost 5 bases and 0 bases respectively, with 10 bases between them. The length of the CDR3 is 15 residues. DNA of the CDR3: TGTGCCAGCAGTAAGGACAGCGCGAACACCGGGGAGCTGTTTTTT. It translates to CASSKDSANTGELFF.

A single count supports this clone. The rearrangement uses TRBV11-2 and TRBJ2-7; TRBD2 matches 13 bases. J lost 0 bases, V lost 5 bases, and 4 bases had no gene match. Germline V gene sequence: CDR1 SGHAT, CDR2 FQNNGV. This CDR3 comprises 16 residues. CDR3 residues: CASSAGLAGSSYEQYF. For the CDR3, the DNA is TGTGCCAGCAGCGCGGGACTAGCGGGGTCCTCCTACGAGCAGTACTTC.

The V and J genes are TRBV19 and TRBJ1-1, with D tentatively TRBD1 (6 bases). Germline-derived CDR1 and CDR2 are LNHDA and SQIVND (reference sequence). CDR3 length: 14 residues. V lost 3 bases to trimming and J lost 7 bases, with 15 bases between them. The CDR3 region is CASSIKQGRGEAFF. The CDR3 nucleotides are TGTGCCAGTAGTATTAAGCAGGGCAGGGGTGAAGCTTTCTTT.

V is TRBV7-9 and J is TRBJ1-4, with D possibly TRBD1 on 6 matching bases. The germline gives CDR1 SEHNR, CDR2 FQNEAQ (reference sequence). V shed 0 bases and J shed 4 bases, with 9 bases lying between them. The CDR3 is 15 amino acids. The DNA of the CDR3 is TGTGCCAGCAGCTTAGCCAGGGGAATTAATGAAAAACTGTTTTTT. Residues: CASSLARGINEKLFF.

This chain links TRBV10-1 with TRBJ1-2; unclear D gene. Germline assignment: CDR1 WNHNN and CDR2 SYGVQD (reference sequence). The CDR3 runs 12 residues. Trimming stripped 4 bases from V and 4 bases from J, with 7 bases between. The CDR3 sequence is CASSGGSYGYTF. The CDR3 DNA follows: TGCGCCAGCAGTGGCGGGTCCTATGGCTACACCTTC.

This clone appeared a few times. The rearrangement joins TRBV7-9 to TRBJ2-7; 8 nucleotides match TRBD2. The CDR3 runs to 15 residues. J lost 3 bases, V lost 5 bases, and 9 bases had no gene match. Looked up from germline, CDR1 is SEHNR and CDR2 is FQNEAQ (reference sequence). CDR3 bases: TGTGCCAGCAGCCCGACCGGGGGGGGCAGCTACGAGCAGTACTTC. Its translation is CASSPTGGGSYEQYF.

The table lists this clone with a count of one. The V gene is TRBV11-2, the J gene TRBJ2-7, with a weak D call TRBD1 (5 bases). V shed 5 bases and J shed 1 base, with 12 bases lying between them. The germline V gene encodes CDR1 SGHAT and CDR2 FQNNGV. This CDR3 has 14 residues. The CDR3 protein is CASSPRAQSYEQYF. CDR3 in DNA: TGTGCCAGCAGCCCCAGGGCCCAGTCCTACGAGCAGTACTTC.

The gene calls are TRBV5-5 and TRBJ2-3; D may be TRBD1 (7 bases). CDR3 length: 16 residues. V shed 4 bases and J shed 10 bases, with 25 bases lying between them. Germline CDR1 is SGHKS and CDR2 is YYEKEE (reference sequence). The chain's CDR3 is CASSPRDLGIQGAQYF. DNA for the CDR3: TGTGCCAGCAGCCCCCGGGACTTGGGGATCCAGGGGGCGCAGTATTTT.

The chain combines TRBV2 with TRBJ1-5, with D possibly TRBD1 on 5 matching bases. Germline V gene sequence: CDR1 SNHLY, CDR2 FYNNEI. The CDR3 is made up of 15 amino acids. V lost 7 bases to trimming and J lost 0 bases, with 13 bases between them. The CDR3 DNA is TGTGCCAGCACCCTGGGGGGTATTAGCAATCAGCCCCAGCATTTT. Encoded protein: CASTLGGISNQPQHF.

This chain links TRBV19 with TRBJ2-7, with 8 bases that match TRBD2. The CDR3 sequence is 15 residues long. With V trimmed by 3 bases and J by 4 bases, 8 bases remained unmatched. Germline V gene data show CDR1 as LNHDA and CDR2 as SQIVND (reference sequence). As DNA, the CDR3 is TGTGCCAGTAGTATCGGGGGACTAGGCGGATACGAGCAGTACTTC. Protein: CASSIGGLGGYEQYF. Full variable domain (remainder filled in from reference TRBV19 and TRBJ2-7): DGGITQSPKYLFRKEGQNVTLSCEQNLNHDAMYWYRQDPGQGLRLIYYSQIVNDFQKGDIAEGYSVSREKKESFPLTVTSAQKNPTAFYLCASSIGGLGGYEQYFGPGTRLTVT.

This clone was found once. The J gene is TRBJ2-2, the V gene TRBV7-6; a weak D match, TRBD2 (6 bases). CDR3 length: 15 amino acids. Germline V gene sequence: CDR1 SGHVS, CDR2 FNYEAQ. The V gene lost 4 bases and the J gene lost 0 bases, with 9 bases spanning the gap. The CDR3 nucleotides read TGTGCCAGCAGCTCTAGCGCTGCGAACACCGGGGAGCTGTTTTTT. It translates to CASSSSAANTGELFF.

The chain is built from TRBV18 and TRBJ2-5; 8 positions agree with TRBD1. Germline V CDR1 and CDR2: KGHSH, LQKENI. The length of the CDR3 is 14 residues. Losses at the gene ends were 3 bases for V and 2 bases for J; bases not matched to a gene: 2. This chain's CDR3 is CASSPDRGQETQYF. As DNA, the CDR3 is TGTGCCAGCTCACCCGACAGGGGACAAGAGACCCAGTACTTC.

This chain uses TRBV11-1 with TRBJ2-7, with 11 nucleotides matching TRBD1. The germline V gene encodes CDR1 SGHAT and CDR2 FQDESV (reference sequence). V lost 5 bases to trimming and J lost 2 bases; unmatched junction nucleotides: 5. The CDR3 has 15 residues. The CDR3, as DNA: TGTGCCAGCAGCCGAGGGGACAGGGGGACCTACGAGCAGTACTTC. Translation gives CASSRGDRGTYEQYF.

V usage is TRBV7-2 and J usage is TRBJ2-5, with 8 bases identical to TRBD2. J was trimmed by 4 bases and V by 5 bases; bases with no gene match: 9. Per germline, CDR1 SGHTA and CDR2 FQGNSA. The CDR3 sequence is 15 residues long. The CDR3 is CASSLLTSEGETQYF. DNA for the CDR3: TGTGCCAGCAGCCTCCTGACTAGCGAAGGAGAGACCCAGTACTTC.

This sequence joins TRBV5-1 and TRBJ1-1; D remains ambiguous. The V gene lost 0 bases and the J gene lost 0 bases, with 9 bases spanning the gap. From germline, CDR1 is SGHRS and CDR2 YFSETQ. This CDR3 has 15 amino acids. The CDR3 DNA sequence: TGCGCCAGCAGCTTGGCCTTCGGGGTGAACACTGAAGCTTTCTTT. Translation gives CASSLAFGVNTEAFF. The full variable domain, its missing parts supplied by reference TRBV5-1 and TRBJ1-1, is KAGVTQTPRYLIKTRGQQVTLSCSPISGHRSVSWYQQTPGQGLQFLFEYFSETQRNKGNFPGRFSGRQFSNSRSEMNVSTLELGDSALYLCASSLAFGVNTEAFFGQGTRLTVV.

This clone showed up just once. The chain links TRBV5-4 to TRBJ2-1, with 12 bases that match TRBD2. Germline values: CDR1 SGHNT, CDR2 YYREEE (reference sequence). CDR3 length: 16 amino acids. The V segment lost 2 bases and the J segment 6 bases; nucleotides outside the gene matches: 6. The CDR3 protein is CASSFRASGGANEQFF. The CDR3 region has the DNA TGTGCCAGCAGCTTCCGGGCTAGCGGGGGGGCCAATGAGCAGTTCTTC.

The J gene is TRBJ1-1, the V gene TRBV5-1; 7 bases fit TRBD1. The CDR3 runs 14 residues. Trimming cost V 4 bases and J 2 bases; bases outside gene matches: 5. CDR1 SGHRS and CDR2 YFSETQ come from the germline V gene. CDR3 nucleotides: TGCGCCAGCAGCCTGGACAGGCTAAACACTGAAGCTTTCTTT. The encoded protein is CASSLDRLNTEAFF.

The rearrangement joins TRBV6-5 to TRBJ2-3; tentatively, D is TRBD2 (5 bases). Per the germline V gene, CDR1 is MNHEY and CDR2 is SVGAGI. V gave up 2 bases and J gave up 1 base, with 13 bases separating them. CDR3 size: 16 residues. In DNA, the CDR3 is TGTGCCAGCAGTTACGGGTTAACCGGGGGCACAGATACGCAGTATTTT. It yields the protein CASSYGLTGGTDTQYF.

The chain joins TRBV9 to TRBJ2-5; 7 positions agree with TRBD2. CDR3 length equals 15 residues. Trimming removed 1 base from V and 4 bases from J; junction bases left unmatched: 7. Germline values: CDR1 SGDLS, CDR2 YYNGEE. Here the CDR3 DNA reads TGTGCCAGCAGCGTAAGCGGGGACGTCCGAGAGACCCAGTACTTC. It translates to CASSVSGDVRETQYF.

The J gene is TRBJ2-5, the V gene TRBV4-2, with TRBD2 identical over 7 bases. Gene TRBJ2-7 matches the end of the DNA better, so the J call may be wrong. Germline loops: CDR1 LGHNA, CDR2 YNFKEQ. The CDR3 spans 17 residues. The CDR3 loop reads CASSQDRFAGDPYEQYF. CDR3 nucleotides: TGTGCCAGCAGCCAAGATCGGTTTGCGGGGGACCCTTACGAGCAGTACTTC.

J is TRBJ1-1 and V is TRBV9; D is undetermined. This CDR3 has 14 residues. V was cut by 2 bases and J by 4 bases, with 12 bases left in between. Looked up from germline, CDR1 is SGDLS and CDR2 is YYNGEE. CDR3 coding DNA: TGTGCCAGCAGCGTTCTATGGAGGAGCACTGAAGCTTTCTTT. It is translated as CASSVLWRSTEAFF.

This chain joins TRBV7-9 and TRBJ1-4; 7 positions agree with TRBD1. CDR3 size: 14 residues. Germline assignment: CDR1 SEHNR and CDR2 FQNEAQ (reference sequence). Trimming removed 5 bases from V and 2 bases from J; junction bases left unmatched: 2. The CDR3 DNA is TGTGCCAGCAGCCCGGGACAGACTAATGAAAAACTGTTTTTT. Its protein product is CASSPGQTNEKLFF.